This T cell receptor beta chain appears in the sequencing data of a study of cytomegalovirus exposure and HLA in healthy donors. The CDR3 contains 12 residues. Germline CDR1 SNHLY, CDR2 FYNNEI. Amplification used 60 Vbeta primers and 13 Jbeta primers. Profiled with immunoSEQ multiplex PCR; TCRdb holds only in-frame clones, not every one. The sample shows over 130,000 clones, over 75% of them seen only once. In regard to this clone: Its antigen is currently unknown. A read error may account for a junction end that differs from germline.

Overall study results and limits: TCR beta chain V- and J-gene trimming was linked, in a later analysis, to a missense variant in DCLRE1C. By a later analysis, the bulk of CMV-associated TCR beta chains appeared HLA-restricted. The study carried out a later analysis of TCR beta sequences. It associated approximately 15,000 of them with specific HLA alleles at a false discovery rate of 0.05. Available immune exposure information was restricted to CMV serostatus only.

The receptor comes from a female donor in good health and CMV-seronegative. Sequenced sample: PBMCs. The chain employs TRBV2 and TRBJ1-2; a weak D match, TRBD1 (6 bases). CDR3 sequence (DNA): TGTGCCAGCAGCCAAGGGGTAGCGGGGGCCGTCTTC. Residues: CASSQGVAGAVF.